A selection of T cell receptor beta chains follows, all from one sample in a study of blood T cell repertoires in COVID-19. Libraries were prepared by immunoSEQ multiplex PCR; TCRdb keeps only in-frame clonotypes and omits some of them. The repertoire holds just over 250,000 clones, about 80% seen once, with roughly 4% in the top ten. The sample comprised PBMCs or T cells enriched from blood (not recorded which). The source is a man aged 25 to 40 with acute COVID-19. Both conserved end residues are part of each CDR3. A D gene is named only where the DNA matches it firmly.

>TRBD1|TRBJ1-2|TRBV9
CASSTTGGAGYGYTF
>.|TRBJ2-3|TRBV13
CASSPSSFGTLTDTQYF
>TRBD2|TRBJ2-1|TRBV7-6
CASSEEGLAGSDEQFF
>TRBD1|TRBJ1-1|TRBV5-1
CASSLGQGWTEAFF
>TRBD1|TRBJ2-2|TRBV6-4
CASSRDRVTGELFF
>.|TRBJ1-5|TRBV2
CASSEVRAKQGNQPQHF
>TRBD1|TRBJ1-1|TRBV5-4
CASSSLQGAQNTEAFF
>TRBD1|TRBJ2-3|TRBV5-5
CASSWGDRITDTQYF
>TRBD1|TRBJ2-1|TRBV15
CATSSGQGRYNEQFF
>.|TRBJ1-1|TRBV30
CAWSVRVGRVVPEAFF
>.|TRBJ1-1|TRBV5-1
CASSLADSRGDTEAFF
>TRBD1|TRBJ1-2|TRBV19
CASSIRDRGLYGYTF
>TRBD1|TRBJ1-4|TRBV6-5
CASSRGQLNEKLFF
>TRBD1|TRBJ1-2|TRBV5-8
CASSLRQGAVRF
>TRBD1|TRBJ1-2|TRBV7-3
CASSPGGTGGAYGYTF
>TRBD1|TRBJ1-6|TRBV7-9
CASRRTGSSYNSPLHF
>.|TRBJ2-1|TRBV15
CATSRTDSMYEQFF
>.|TRBJ1-5|TRBV27
CASSSPGSNQPQHF
>TRBD2|TRBJ2-1|TRBV29-1
CSVGGGSSSSYNEQFF
>TRBD1|TRBJ1-6|TRBV9
CASSGPGQYNSPLHF
>.|TRBJ2-3|TRBV15
CATSRPGLGTDTQYF
>.|TRBJ1-2|TRBV7-9
CASSLAAGAGGYTF
>.|TRBJ1-1|TRBV28
CACQRGTEAFF
>TRBD2|TRBJ2-5|TRBV10-1
CASSEGLAGARTQYF
>TRBD2|TRBJ2-2|TRBV4-3
CATHGGDTGELFF
>.|TRBJ1-2|TRBV7-9
CASSSETGNYGYTF
>TRBD2|TRBJ2-3|TRBV6-5
CASSYSGTTSTDTQYF
>.|TRBJ1-2|TRBV30
CAWSVRLPQPYGYTF
>.|TRBJ1-5|TRBV25-1
CASSERESQPQHF
>.|TRBJ1-2|TRBV15
CATSRAGQGYGYTF
>TRBD2|TRBJ2-3|TRBV5-4
CASSGTASGRARADTQYF
>.|TRBJ2-1|TRBV7-9
CASTSGDEQFF
>.|TRBJ1-1|TRBV27
CASRHPGEEAFF
>.|TRBJ1-4|TRBV2
CASSVREKLFF
>TRBD2|TRBJ2-3|TRBV10-3
CAISDLAGGPDTQYF
>TRBD1|TRBJ1-3|TRBV9
CASSVGARGVNTIYF
>.|TRBJ1-1|TRBV3-1/TRBV3-2
CASSQVAGPQNTEAFF
>TRBD1|TRBJ2-1|TRBV5-6
CASSPATGEQFF
>TRBD2|TRBJ2-1|TRBV24-1
CATSDSSGSGYNEQFF
>.|TRBJ1-3|TRBV11-2
CASSLTRQPGNTIYF
>.|TRBJ1-4|TRBV28
CASSPQEKLFF
>.|TRBJ2-5|TRBV6-5
CASSSTGGETQYF
>.|TRBJ2-3|TRBV7-6
CASSLYPGADTQYF
>TRBD1|TRBJ1-4|TRBV27
CASSLKFGQGDLKLFF
>TRBD2|TRBJ2-1|TRBV10-2
CATNSGGVSNEQFF
>TRBD1|TRBJ1-2|TRBV6-5
CASSYRVTGGDGYTF
>TRBD2|TRBJ2-1|TRBV19
CASINLVAGFNEQFF
>.|TRBJ2-1|TRBV4-3
CASSQETVAEFNEQFF
>.|TRBJ1-2|TRBV30
CAWSVQSVFGYTF